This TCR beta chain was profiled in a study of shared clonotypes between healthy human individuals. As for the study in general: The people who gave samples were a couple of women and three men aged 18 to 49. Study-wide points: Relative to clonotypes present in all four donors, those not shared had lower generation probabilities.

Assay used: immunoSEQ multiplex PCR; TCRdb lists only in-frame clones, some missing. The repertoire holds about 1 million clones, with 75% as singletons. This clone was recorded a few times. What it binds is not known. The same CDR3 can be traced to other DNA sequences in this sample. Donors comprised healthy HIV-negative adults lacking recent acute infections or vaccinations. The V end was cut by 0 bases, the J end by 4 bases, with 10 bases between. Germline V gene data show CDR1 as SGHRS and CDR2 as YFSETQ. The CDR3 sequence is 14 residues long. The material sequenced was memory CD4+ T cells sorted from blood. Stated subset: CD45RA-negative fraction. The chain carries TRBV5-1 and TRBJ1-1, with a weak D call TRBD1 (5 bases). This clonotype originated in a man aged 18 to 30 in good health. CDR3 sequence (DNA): TGCGCCAGCAGCTTGGAGACAGTCAGCACTGAAGCTTTCTTT. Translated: CASSLETVSTEAFF.